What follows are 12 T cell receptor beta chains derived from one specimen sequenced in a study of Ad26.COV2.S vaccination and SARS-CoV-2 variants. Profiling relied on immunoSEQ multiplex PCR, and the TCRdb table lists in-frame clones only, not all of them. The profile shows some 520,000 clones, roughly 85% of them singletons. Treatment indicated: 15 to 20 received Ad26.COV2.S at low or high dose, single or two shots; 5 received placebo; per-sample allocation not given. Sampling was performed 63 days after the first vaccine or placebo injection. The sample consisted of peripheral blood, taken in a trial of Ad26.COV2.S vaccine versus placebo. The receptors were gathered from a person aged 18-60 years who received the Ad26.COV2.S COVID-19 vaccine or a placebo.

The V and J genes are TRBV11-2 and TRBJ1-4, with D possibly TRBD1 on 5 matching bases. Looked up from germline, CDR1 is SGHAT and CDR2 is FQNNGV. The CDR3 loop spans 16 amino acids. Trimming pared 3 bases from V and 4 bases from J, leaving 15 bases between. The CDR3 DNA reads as TGTGCCAGCAGCTTGGAAGGGACTCGCGATAATGAAAAACTGTTTTTT. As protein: CASSLEGTRDNEKLFF. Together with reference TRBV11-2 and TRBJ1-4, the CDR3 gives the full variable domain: EAGVAQSPRYKIIEKRQSVAFWCNPISGHATLYWYQQILGQGPKLLIQFQNNGVVDDSQLPKDRFSAERLKGVDSTLKIQPAKLEDSAVYLCASSLEGTRDNEKLFFGSGTQLSVL.

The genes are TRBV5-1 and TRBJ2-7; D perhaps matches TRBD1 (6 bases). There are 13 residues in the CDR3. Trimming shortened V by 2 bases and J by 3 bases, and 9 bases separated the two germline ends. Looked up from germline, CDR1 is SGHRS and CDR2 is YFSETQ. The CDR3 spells CASSLRTDYEQYF. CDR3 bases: TGCGCCAGCAGCTTAAGGACAGACTACGAGCAGTACTTC.

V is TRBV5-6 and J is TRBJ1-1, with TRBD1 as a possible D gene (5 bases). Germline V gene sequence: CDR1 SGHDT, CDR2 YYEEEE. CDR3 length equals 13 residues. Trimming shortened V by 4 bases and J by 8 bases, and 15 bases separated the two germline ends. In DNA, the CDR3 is TGTGCCAGCAGCCCGGGACTCACCCAAGAAGCTTTCTTT. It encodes CASSPGLTQEAFF. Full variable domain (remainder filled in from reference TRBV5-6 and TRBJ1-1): DAGVTQSPTHLIKTRGQQVTLRCSPKSGHDTVSWYQQALGQGPQFIFQYYEEEERQRGNFPDRFSGHQFPNYSSELNVNALLLGDSALYLCASSPGLTQEAFFGQGTRLTVV.

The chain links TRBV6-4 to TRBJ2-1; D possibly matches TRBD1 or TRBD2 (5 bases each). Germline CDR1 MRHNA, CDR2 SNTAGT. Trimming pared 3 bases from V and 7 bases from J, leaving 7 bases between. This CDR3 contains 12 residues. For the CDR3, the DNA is TGTGCCAGCAGTGAGTGGGGGAATGAGCAGTTCTTC. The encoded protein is CASSEWGNEQFF.

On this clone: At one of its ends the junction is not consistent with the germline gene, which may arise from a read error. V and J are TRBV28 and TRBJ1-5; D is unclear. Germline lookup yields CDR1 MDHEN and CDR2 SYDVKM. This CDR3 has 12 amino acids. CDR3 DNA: TGTGCCAGCCGTTTTTGGGATCAGCCCCAGCATTTT. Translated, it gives CASRFWDQPQHF. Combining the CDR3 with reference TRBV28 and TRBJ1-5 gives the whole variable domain DVKVTQSSRYLVKRTGEKVFLECVQDMDHENMFWYRQDPGLGLRLIYFSYDVKMKEKGDIPEGYSVSREKKERFSLILESASTNQTSMYLCASRFWDQPQHFGDGTRLSIL.

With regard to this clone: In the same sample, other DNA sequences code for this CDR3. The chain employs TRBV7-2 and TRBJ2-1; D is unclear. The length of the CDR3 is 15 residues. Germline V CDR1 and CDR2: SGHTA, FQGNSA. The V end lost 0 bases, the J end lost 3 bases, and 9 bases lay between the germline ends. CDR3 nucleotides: TGTGCCAGCAGCTTAGCCGCAGGTAGCTACAATGAGCAGTTCTTC. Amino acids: CASSLAAGSYNEQFF.

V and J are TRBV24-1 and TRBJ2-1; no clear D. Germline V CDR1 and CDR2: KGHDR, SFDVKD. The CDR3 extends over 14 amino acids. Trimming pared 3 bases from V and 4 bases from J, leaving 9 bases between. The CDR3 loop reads CATSDNDGYNEQFF. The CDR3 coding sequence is TGTGCCACCAGTGATAATGACGGGTACAATGAGCAGTTCTTC.

The CDR3 nucleotides are TGTGCCAGCAGCTTAGCGGGAGTCCCCCCGGGGAATGAGCAGTTCTTC. Protein sequence: CASSLAGVPPGNEQFF. The genes are TRBV7-3 and TRBJ2-1, with TRBD2 matching over 7 bases. Germline trimming cut 2 bases from V and 7 bases from J; bases unmatched to any gene: 11. The length of the CDR3 is 16 residues. In germline, CDR1 is SGHTA, CDR2 FQGTGA.

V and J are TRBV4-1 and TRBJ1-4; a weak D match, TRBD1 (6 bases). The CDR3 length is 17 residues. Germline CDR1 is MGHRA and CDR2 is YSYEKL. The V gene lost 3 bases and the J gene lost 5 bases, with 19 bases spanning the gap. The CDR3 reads CASSQDPGGGFNEKLFF. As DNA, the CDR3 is TGCGCCAGCAGCCAGGACCCCGGGGGGGGCTTCAATGAAAAACTGTTTTTT.

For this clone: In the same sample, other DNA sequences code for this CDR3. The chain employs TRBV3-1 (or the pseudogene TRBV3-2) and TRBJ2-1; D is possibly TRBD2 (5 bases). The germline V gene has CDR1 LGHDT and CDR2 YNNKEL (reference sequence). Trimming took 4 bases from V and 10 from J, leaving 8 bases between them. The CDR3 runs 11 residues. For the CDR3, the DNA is TGTGCCAGCAGCCTGCAGCGGGAGCAGTTCTTC. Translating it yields CASSLQREQFF.

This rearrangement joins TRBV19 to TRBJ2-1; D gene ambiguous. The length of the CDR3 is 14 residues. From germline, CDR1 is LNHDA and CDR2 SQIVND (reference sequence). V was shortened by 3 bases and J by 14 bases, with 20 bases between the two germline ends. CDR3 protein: CASSISGIGKMEFF. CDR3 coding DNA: TGTGCCAGTAGTATCTCAGGTATAGGGAAGATGGAGTTCTTC.

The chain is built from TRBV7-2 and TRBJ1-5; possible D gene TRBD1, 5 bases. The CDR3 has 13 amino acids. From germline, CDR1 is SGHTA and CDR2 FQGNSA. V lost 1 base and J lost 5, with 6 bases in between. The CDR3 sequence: CASSLVGDQPQHF. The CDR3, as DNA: TGTGCCAGCAGCTTAGTGGGGGATCAGCCCCAGCATTTT.